These 17 T cell receptor beta chains came from one sample sequenced in a study of T cell changes during pregnancy in multiple sclerosis. The method was immunoSEQ multiplex PCR; TCRdb's version includes in-frame clones alone and lacks a portion of them. The table lists tens of thousands of clones, 93% of them singletons. The specimen comprised peripheral blood, sampled in the second trimester of pregnancy. The receptors stem from a female donor with multiple sclerosis, enrolled in a pregnancy study.

This chain connects TRBV18 to TRBJ1-1, with 7 bases lining up with TRBD1. The CDR3 length is 18 residues. J was trimmed by 0 bases and V by 3 bases; bases with no gene match: 13. Germline-derived CDR1 and CDR2 are KGHSH and LQKENI. CDR3 residues: CASSPSIATGTVNTEAFF. In DNA form, the CDR3 reads TGTGCCAGCTCACCGTCTATAGCGACCGGGACAGTGAACACTGAAGCTTTCTTT.

The gene calls are TRBV6-1 and TRBJ1-5; the D gene is possibly TRBD1 (5 bases). The germline V gene encodes CDR1 MNHNS and CDR2 SASEGT. CDR3 size: 15 residues. V lost 6 bases and J 0 bases, leaving 12 bases between the germline ends. The chain's CDR3 is CASSRGGDSNQPQHF. The CDR3 DNA is TGTGCCAGCAGCCGGGGGGGGGATAGCAATCAGCCCCAGCATTTT.

This clone was found once. The chain combines TRBV5-3 with TRBJ2-3; 7 bases align to TRBD1. TRBV5-3 is sorted into the ORF group, with uncertain function. This CDR3 contains 16 residues. The junction had 11 bases not matched to a gene; V was cut back by 5 bases and J by 2 bases. This CDR3 is CARRKTGTADTDTQYF. The CDR3 DNA reads as TGTGCCAGAAGAAAGACCGGGACAGCCGACACAGATACGCAGTATTTT.

This clone was seen just once. The CDR3 nucleotides read TGTGCCAGCAGCCAGACAAAGAACACTGAAGCTTTCTTT. Translating it yields CASSQTKNTEAFF. This chain links TRBV11-1 with TRBJ1-1; no firm D call. CDR1 is SGHAT, CDR2 FQDESV, per germline (reference sequence). V lost 5 bases, J lost 1 base, and 8 bases lay in between. The CDR3 has 13 residues.

This CDR3 is CAISVGQGTDTQYF. Written as DNA, the CDR3 is TGTGCCATCAGTGTGGGACAGGGAACAGATACGCAGTATTTT. The chain has TRBV10-3 and TRBJ2-3, with 9 nucleotides matching TRBD1. The CDR3 is made up of 14 amino acids. CDR1 and CDR2 (germline): ENHRY, SYGVKD. Trimming removed 4 bases from V and 3 bases from J; junction bases left unmatched: 2.

This clone was recorded only once. The chain carries TRBV28 and TRBJ2-2; TRBD1 agrees at 9 bases. Germline values: CDR1 MDHEN, CDR2 SYDVKM. This CDR3 comprises 15 residues. The ends lost 6 bases at V and 4 bases at J; junction bases unmatched: 6. CDR3 in amino acids: CASSSGQGITGELFF. The CDR3 bases are TGTGCCAGCAGCTCGGGACAGGGAATCACCGGGGAGCTGTTTTTT.

The genes are TRBV29-1 and TRBJ1-1; D remains unclear. The germline CDR1 and CDR2 sequences are SQVTM and ANQGSEA. Trimming shortened V by 4 bases and J by 1 base, and 4 bases separated the two germline ends. The CDR3 loop spans 11 amino acids. CDR3 in amino acids: CSVAWNTEAFF. The CDR3 DNA reads as TGCAGCGTTGCATGGAACACTGAAGCTTTCTTT. Filled out from reference TRBV29-1 and TRBJ1-1, the complete variable domain reads SAVISQKPSRDICQRGTSLTIQCQVDSQVTMMFWYRQQPGQSLTLIATANQGSEATYESGFVIDKFPISRPNLTFSTLTVSNMSPEDSSIYLCSVAWNTEAFFGQGTRLTVV.

The chain links TRBV4-2 to TRBJ2-7, with 10 bases identical to TRBD2. The V segment lost 0 bases and the J segment 3 bases; nucleotides outside the gene matches: 8. The CDR3 has 17 amino acids. Germline assignment: CDR1 LGHNA and CDR2 YNFKEQ. CDR3 sequence: CASSQEDSSGGFYEQYF. The CDR3 bases are TGTGCCAGCAGCCAAGAGGATTCTAGCGGGGGCTTCTACGAGCAGTACTTC.

The chain recombines TRBV15 with TRBJ2-1, with 12 nucleotides matching TRBD2. V trimming: 0 bases; J trimming: 15 bases; junction bases outside the gene matches: 12. Germline V gene sequence: CDR1 LNHNV, CDR2 YYDKDF (reference sequence). CDR3 length equals 16 residues. The CDR3 here is CATSRDRLAGGPSLFF. Written as DNA, the CDR3 is TGTGCCACCAGCAGAGATCGGCTAGCGGGGGGGCCGTCTCTGTTCTTC.

The chain joins TRBV6-5 to TRBJ1-2; 7 bases are a match to TRBD1. V dropped 5 bases and J dropped 7; count of bases not matched to a gene: 10. Germline lookup yields CDR1 MNHEY and CDR2 SVGAGI. The CDR3 sequence is 14 residues long. CDR3 sequence reads: CASSPTRQGGGYTF. The CDR3 DNA follows: TGTGCCAGCAGTCCTACCCGACAGGGCGGTGGCTACACCTTC.

The gene calls are TRBV30 and TRBJ2-7, with TRBD1 identical over 7 bases. The trim removed 5 bases at V and 0 bases at J, leaving 7 bases unmatched. Germline V gene data show CDR1 as GTSNPN and CDR2 as SVGIG (reference sequence). The CDR3 consists of 14 residues. This CDR3 reads CAWDPGQSSYEQYF. For the CDR3, the DNA is TGTGCCTGGGATCCGGGACAGAGCTCCTACGAGCAGTACTTC.

The chain couples TRBV6-1 to TRBJ1-6; 9 nucleotides agree with TRBD1. The CDR3 contains 15 residues. Trimming cost V 7 bases and J 6 bases; bases outside gene matches: 7. Germline CDR1 is MNHNS and CDR2 is SASEGT. The CDR3 sequence is CASIGQGRFNSPLHF. CDR3 DNA: TGTGCCAGCATCGGACAGGGGAGGTTTAATTCACCCCTCCACTTT.

This sequence joins TRBV18 and TRBJ1-1, with 8 bases fitting TRBD1. V shed 6 bases, J shed 6 bases, and the junction held 9 bases outside the gene matches. Germline V gene sequence: CDR1 KGHSH, CDR2 LQKENI. The CDR3 is made up of 14 amino acids. In nucleotides, the CDR3 is TGTGCCAGCTCCTCACTAGCAGGGGGCGCTGAAGCTTTCTTT. Its translation: CASSSLAGGAEAFF.

The gene calls are TRBV15 and TRBJ2-3; D is undetermined. The CDR3 covers 11 residues. Germline V lookup: CDR1 LNHNV, CDR2 YYDKDF (reference sequence). V gave up 5 bases and J gave up 6 bases, with 6 bases separating them. This CDR3 reads CATSRQDTQYF. For the CDR3, the DNA is TGTGCCACCAGCCGCCAGGATACGCAGTATTTT.

The V call is TRBV7-3, the J call TRBJ2-2; 8 bases align to TRBD2. This CDR3 contains 17 residues. In germline, CDR1 is SGHTA, CDR2 FQGTGA. The trim removed 5 bases at V and 4 bases at J, leaving 12 bases unmatched. The DNA for the CDR3 is TGTGCCAGCAGCAAATCCCGACTAGCGAGTCTCACCGGGGAGCTGTTTTTT. Translation gives CASSKSRLASLTGELFF.

The rearrangement joins TRBV19 to TRBJ2-1; 7 bases fit TRBD2. V lost 3 bases to trimming and J lost 6 bases; unmatched junction nucleotides: 2. Germline V gene lookup returns CDR1 LNHDA and CDR2 SQIVND (reference sequence). This CDR3 is 13 amino acids long. CDR3 sequence (DNA): TGTGCCAGTAGTATCAGCGGGGCCAATGAGCAGTTCTTC. Protein product: CASSISGANEQFF.

J is TRBJ2-7 and V is TRBV7-9; 10 bases agree with TRBD1. The CDR3 loop spans 16 amino acids. Germline V gives CDR1 SEHNR, CDR2 FQNEAQ (reference sequence). Trimming removed 5 bases from V and 3 bases from J; junction bases left unmatched: 10. In DNA form, the CDR3 reads TGTGCCAGCAGCGGGGCACGACAGGGGGCCTACTACGAGCAGTACTTC. Its protein product is CASSGARQGAYYEQYF.